This TCR beta chain came from a study of lymphopenia after photon versus proton radiotherapy. Study results and limitations: Proton therapy kept repertoires fairly stable, unlike photons, which gained effector/memory cells.

Turning to this clone: Its target is not known.

Sequenced by immunoSEQ multiplex PCR; TCRdb stores in-frame clones only, minus some. The table lists 65,000 to 75,000 clones, 87% of them singletons. The CDR3 is 15 residues long. Per germline, CDR1 SNHLY and CDR2 FYNNEI. V lost 2 bases to trimming and J lost 4 bases, with 14 bases between them. The chain uses TRBV2 and TRBJ1-2; a weak D match, TRBD1 (5 bases). The sequence came from a man aged 80 or over with esophageal cancer. Source: peripheral blood, taken from a patient treated with proton-based radiotherapy. The CDR3 is CASSEYSGTTYGYTF. In nucleotides, the CDR3 is TGTGCCAGCAGTGAATACTCAGGGACGACCTATGGCTACACCTTC.